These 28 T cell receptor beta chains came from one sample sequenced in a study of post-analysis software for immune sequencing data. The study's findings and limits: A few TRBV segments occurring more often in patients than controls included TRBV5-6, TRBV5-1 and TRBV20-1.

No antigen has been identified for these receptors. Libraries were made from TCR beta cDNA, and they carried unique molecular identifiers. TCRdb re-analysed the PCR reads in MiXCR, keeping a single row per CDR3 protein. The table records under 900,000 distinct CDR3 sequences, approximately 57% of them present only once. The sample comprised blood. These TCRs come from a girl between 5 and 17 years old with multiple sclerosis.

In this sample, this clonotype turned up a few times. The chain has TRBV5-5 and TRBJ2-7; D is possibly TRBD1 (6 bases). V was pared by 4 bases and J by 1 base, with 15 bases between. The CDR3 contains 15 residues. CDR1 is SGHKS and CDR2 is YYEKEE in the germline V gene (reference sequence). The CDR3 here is CASSVGVGGSYEQYF. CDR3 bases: TGTGCCAGCAGCGTGGGGGTAGGGGGTTCCTACGAGCAGTACTTC.

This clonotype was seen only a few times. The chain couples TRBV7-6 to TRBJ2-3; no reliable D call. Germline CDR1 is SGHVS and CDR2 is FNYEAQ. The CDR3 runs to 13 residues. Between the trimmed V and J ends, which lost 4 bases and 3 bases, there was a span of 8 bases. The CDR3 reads CASSSLDTDTQYF. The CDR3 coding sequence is TGTGCCAGCAGCTCCCTAGATACAGATACGCAGTATTTT.

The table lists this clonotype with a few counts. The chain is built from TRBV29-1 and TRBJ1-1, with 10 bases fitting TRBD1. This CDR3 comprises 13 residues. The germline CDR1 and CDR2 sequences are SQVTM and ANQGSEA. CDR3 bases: TGCAGGAAACCCGGGACAGGGGTTAGCTGGGCTTTCTTT. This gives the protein CRKPGTGVSWAFF.

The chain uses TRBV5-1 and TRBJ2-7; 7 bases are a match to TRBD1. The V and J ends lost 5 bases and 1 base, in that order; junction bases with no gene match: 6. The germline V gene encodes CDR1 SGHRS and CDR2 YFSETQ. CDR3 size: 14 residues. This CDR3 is CASRVTGTSYEQYF. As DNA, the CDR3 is TGCGCCAGCAGGGTGACAGGGACGTCCTACGAGCAGTACTTC.

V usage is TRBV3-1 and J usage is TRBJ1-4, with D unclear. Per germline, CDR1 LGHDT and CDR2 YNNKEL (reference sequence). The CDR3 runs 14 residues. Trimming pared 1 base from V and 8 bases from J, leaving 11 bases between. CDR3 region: CASSQAGPGEKLFF. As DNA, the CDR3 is TGTGCCAGCAGCCAAGCAGGCCCTGGCGAAAAACTGTTTTTT.

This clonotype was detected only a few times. In DNA form, the CDR3 reads TGTGCCAGCAGTCCCTCGGGTGGTCCAAACACTGAAGCTTTCTTT. Amino acids: CASSPSGGPNTEAFF. V usage is TRBV6-6 and J usage is TRBJ1-1; D remains ambiguous. Germline loops: CDR1 MNHNY, CDR2 SVGAGI (reference sequence). The CDR3 sequence is 15 residues long. Trimming took 5 bases from V and 2 from J, leaving 15 bases between them.

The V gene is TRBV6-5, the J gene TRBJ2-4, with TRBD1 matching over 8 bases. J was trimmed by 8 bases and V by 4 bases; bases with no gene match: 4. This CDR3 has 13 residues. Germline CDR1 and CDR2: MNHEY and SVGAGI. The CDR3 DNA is TGTGCCAGCAGTTGGTTACAGGGGGACATTCAGTACTTC. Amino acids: CASSWLQGDIQYF.

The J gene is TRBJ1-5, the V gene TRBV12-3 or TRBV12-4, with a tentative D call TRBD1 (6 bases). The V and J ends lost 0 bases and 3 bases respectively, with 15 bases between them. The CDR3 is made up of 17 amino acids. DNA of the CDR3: TGTGCCAGCAGTTTAGCGATGACAGGACGCATCAATCAGCCCCAGCATTTT. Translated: CASSLAMTGRINQPQHF.

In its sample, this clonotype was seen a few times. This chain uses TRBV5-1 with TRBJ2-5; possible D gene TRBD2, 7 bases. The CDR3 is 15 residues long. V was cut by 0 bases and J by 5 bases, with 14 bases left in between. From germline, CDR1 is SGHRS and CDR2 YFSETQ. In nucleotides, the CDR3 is TGCGCCAGCAGCTTGGAGGCGGGGGCTGAGGAGACCCAGTACTTC. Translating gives CASSLEAGAEETQYF.

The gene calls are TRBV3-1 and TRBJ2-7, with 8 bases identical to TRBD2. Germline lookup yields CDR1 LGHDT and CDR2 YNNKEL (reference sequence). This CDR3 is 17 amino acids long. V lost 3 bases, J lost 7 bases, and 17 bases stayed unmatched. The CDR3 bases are TGTGCCAGCAGCCATCCCAAAGGGGGACTAGACCCGGGGGAGCAGTACTTC. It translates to CASSHPKGGLDPGEQYF.

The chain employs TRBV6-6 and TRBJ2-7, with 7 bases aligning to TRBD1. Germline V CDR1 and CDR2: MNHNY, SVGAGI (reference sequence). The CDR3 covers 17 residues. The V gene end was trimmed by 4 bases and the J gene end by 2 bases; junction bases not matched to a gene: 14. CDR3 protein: CASSSSGQASSPYEQYF. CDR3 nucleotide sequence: TGTGCCAGCAGTTCCTCTGGACAGGCAAGTAGTCCCTACGAGCAGTACTTC.

The CDR3 sequence is CASSLGSPGTVQETQYF. In nucleotides, the CDR3 is TGTGCCAGCAGCTTGGGTTCCCCCGGGACAGTTCAAGAGACCCAGTACTTC. V usage is TRBV5-6 and J usage is TRBJ2-5; 7 positions match TRBD1. There are 17 residues in the CDR3. Germline CDR1 SGHDT, CDR2 YYEEEE. Unmatched junction bases numbered 10, after V lost 0 bases and J lost 2 bases.

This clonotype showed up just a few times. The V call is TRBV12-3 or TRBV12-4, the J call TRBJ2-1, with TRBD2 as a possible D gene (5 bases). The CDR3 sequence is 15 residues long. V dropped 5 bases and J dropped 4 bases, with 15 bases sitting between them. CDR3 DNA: TGTGCCAGCAGTCCGGCGGGCCTCACGTACAATGAGCAGTTCTTC. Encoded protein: CASSPAGLTYNEQFF.

CDR3 in amino acids: CASSPLPANEQFF. The CDR3 nucleotides read TGTGCCAGCAGCCCCCTTCCGGCCAATGAGCAGTTCTTC. The chain is built from TRBV27 and TRBJ2-1; the D is unclear. V shed 6 bases and J shed 6 bases, with 12 bases lying between them. The CDR3 length is 13 residues. The germline V gene encodes CDR1 MNHEY and CDR2 SMNVEV (reference sequence).

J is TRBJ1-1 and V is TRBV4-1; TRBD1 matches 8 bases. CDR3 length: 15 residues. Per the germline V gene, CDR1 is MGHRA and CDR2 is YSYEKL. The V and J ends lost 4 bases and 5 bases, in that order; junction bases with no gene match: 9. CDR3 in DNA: TGCGCCAGCAGCCTATCAGACAGGGGTAGGACTGAAGCTTTCTTT. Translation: CASSLSDRGRTEAFF.

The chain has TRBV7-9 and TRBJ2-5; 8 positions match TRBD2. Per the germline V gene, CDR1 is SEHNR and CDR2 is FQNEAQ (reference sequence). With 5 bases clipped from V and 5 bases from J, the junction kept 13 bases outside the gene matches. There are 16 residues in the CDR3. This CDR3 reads CASSLQPGLVPETQYF. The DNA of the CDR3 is TGTGCCAGCAGCCTGCAACCGGGACTAGTCCCGGAGACCCAGTACTTC. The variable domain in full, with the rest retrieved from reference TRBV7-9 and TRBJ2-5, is DTGVSQNPRHKITKRGQNVTFRCDPISEHNRLYWYRQTLGQGPEFLTYFQNEAQLEKSRLLSDRFSAERPKGSFSTLEIQRTEQGDSAMYLCASSLQPGLVPETQYFGPGTRLLVL.

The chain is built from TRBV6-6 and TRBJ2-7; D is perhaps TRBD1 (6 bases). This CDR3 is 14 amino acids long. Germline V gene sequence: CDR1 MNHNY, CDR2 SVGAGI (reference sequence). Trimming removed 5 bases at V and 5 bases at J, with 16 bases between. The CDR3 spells CASSNQGPYNEQYF. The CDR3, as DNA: TGTGCCAGCAGTAACCAGGGGCCCTACAACGAGCAGTACTTC.

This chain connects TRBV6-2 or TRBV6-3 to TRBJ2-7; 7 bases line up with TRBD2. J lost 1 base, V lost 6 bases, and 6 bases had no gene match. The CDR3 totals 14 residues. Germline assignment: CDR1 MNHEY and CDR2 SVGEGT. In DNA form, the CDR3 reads TGTGCCAGCAGAATAGCGGGCTCATCCTACGAGCAGTACTTC. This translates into CASRIAGSSYEQYF.

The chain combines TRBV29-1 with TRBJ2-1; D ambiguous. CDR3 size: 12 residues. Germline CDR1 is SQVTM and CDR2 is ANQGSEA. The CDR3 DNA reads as TGCGGCGCCTACCGCGGATACAATGAGCAGTTCTTC. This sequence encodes CGAYRGYNEQFF.

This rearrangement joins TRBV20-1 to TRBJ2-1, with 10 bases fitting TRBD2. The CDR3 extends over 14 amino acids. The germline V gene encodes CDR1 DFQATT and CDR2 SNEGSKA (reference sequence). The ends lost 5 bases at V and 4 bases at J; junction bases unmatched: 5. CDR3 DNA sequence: TGCAGTGCTGGTCCTAGCGGGAGTTACAATGAGCAGTTCTTC. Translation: CSAGPSGSYNEQFF.

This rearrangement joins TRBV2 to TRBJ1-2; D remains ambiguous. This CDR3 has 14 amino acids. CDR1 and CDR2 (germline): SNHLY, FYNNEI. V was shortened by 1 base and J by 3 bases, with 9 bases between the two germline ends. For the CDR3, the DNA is TGTGCCAGCAGTGAAGGACTCTCCTACTATGGCTACACCTTC. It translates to CASSEGLSYYGYTF.

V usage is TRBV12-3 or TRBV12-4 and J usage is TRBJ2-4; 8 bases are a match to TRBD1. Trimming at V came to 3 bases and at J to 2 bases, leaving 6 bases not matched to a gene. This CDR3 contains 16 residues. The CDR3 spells CASSFGRQGSKNIQYF. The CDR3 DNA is TGTGCCAGCAGTTTTGGGAGACAGGGGTCCAAAAACATTCAGTACTTC.

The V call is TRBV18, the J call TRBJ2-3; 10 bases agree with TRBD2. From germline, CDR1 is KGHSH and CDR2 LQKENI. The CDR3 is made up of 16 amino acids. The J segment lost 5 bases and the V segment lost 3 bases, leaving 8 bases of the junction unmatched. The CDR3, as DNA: TGTGCCAGCTCACCCGGGACTAGCGTGCTTGTAGATACGCAGTATTTT. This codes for CASSPGTSVLVDTQYF. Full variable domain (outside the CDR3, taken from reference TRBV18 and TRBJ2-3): NAGVMQNPRHLVRRRGQEARLRCSPMKGHSHVYWYRQLPEEGLKFMVYLQKENIIDESGMPKERFSAEFPKEGPSILRIQQVVRGDSAAYFCASSPGTSVLVDTQYFGPGTRLTVL.

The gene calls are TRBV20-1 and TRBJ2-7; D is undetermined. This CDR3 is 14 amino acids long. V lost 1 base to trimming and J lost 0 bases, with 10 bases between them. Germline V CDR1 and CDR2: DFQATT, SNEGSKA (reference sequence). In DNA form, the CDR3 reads TGCAGTGCTAGAGCAATAGGGCTCTCCTACGAGCAGTACTTC. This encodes CSARAIGLSYEQYF.

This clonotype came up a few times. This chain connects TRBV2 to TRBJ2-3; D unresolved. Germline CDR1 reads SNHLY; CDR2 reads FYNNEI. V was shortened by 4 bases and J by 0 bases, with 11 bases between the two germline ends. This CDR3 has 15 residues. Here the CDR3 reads CASSGSVRSTDTQYF. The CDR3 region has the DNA TGTGCCAGCAGTGGTTCGGTCCGTAGCACAGATACGCAGTATTTT.

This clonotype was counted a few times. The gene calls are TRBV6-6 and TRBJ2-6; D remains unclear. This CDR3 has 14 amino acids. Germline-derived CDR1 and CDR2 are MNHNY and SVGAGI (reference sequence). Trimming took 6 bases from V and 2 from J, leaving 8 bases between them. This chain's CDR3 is CASRLHTGANVLTF. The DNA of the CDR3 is TGTGCCAGCAGACTCCATACTGGGGCCAACGTCCTGACTTTC.

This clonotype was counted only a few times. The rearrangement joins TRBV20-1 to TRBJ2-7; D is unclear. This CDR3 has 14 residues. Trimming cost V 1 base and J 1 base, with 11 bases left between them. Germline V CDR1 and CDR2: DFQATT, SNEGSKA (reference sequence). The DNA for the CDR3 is TGCAGTGCTAGAGCTCGACTGGGTTCCTACGAGCAGTACTTC. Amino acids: CSARARLGSYEQYF.

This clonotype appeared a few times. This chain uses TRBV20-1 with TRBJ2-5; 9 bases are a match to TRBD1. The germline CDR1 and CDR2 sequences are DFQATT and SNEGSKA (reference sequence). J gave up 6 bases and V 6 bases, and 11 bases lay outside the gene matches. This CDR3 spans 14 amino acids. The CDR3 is CSAIDRGRMQTQYF. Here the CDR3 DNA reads TGCAGTGCAATTGACAGGGGGAGGATGCAGACCCAGTACTTC.